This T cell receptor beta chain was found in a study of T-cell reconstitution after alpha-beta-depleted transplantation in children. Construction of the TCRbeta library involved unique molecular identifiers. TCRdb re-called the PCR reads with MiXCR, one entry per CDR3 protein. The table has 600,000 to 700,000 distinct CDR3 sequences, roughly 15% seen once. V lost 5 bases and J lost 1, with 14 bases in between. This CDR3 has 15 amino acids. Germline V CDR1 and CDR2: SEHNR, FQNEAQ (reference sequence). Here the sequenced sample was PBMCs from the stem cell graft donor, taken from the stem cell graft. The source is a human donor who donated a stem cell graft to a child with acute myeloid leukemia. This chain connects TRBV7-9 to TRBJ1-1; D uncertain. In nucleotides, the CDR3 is TGTGCCAGCAGCCGACGGGAACTGGGGAACACTGAAGCTTTCTTT. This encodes CASSRRELGNTEAFF.